The subject of this entry is one T cell receptor beta chain. Its cognate antigen is unknown. This CDR3 has 17 amino acids. Germline values: CDR1 SNHLY, CDR2 FYNNEI. The V end was cut by 9 bases, the J end by 0 bases, with 22 bases between. Here immunoSEQ multiplex PCR was the method, and the copy in TCRdb shows in-frame clones only, minus some. The sample contains 25,000 to 35,000 clones, just under 80% of which appear only once. This specimen comes from a study of T cells in localized non-small cell lung cancer. Findings and caveats of the study: A median of around 60 clones ranked among the top 100 in tumor appeared in adjacent lung.

Specimen: peripheral blood, collected before any cancer treatment. This sequence was found in a male donor at least 60 years old with stage III squamous cell lung carcinoma. V is TRBV2 and J is TRBJ2-3; TRBD2 might be the D (5 bases). CDR3 residues: CASKARRLSGSTDTQYF. The CDR3 DNA reads TGTGCCAGTAAGGCGAGGAGACTCTCGGGGAGCACAGATACGCAGTATTTT. The whole variable domain, filled in from reference TRBV2 and TRBJ2-3, reads EPEVTQTPSHQVTQMGQEVILRCVPISNHLYFYWYRQILGQKVEFLVSFYNNEISEKSEIFDDQFSVERPDGSNFTLKIRSTKLEDSAMYFCASKARRLSGSTDTQYFGPGTRLTVL.